This TCR beta chain is from a study of T cell responses to AZD1222 COVID-19 vaccine. Study findings and constraints: Donors were mostly white British, more females; clonal diversity possibly underestimated. Reports indicate that nearly half of spike-specific TCRs are directed at unmutated variant regions. Spike-specific TCR depth and breadth grew after two AZD1222 doses.

To note about this clone: Antigen: not known.

The CDR3 consists of 15 residues. Germline V gives CDR1 SGHDN, CDR2 FVKESK. The trim removed 2 bases at V and 1 base at J, leaving 4 bases unmatched. TCRdb keeps only in-frame clones here, not all; method: immunoSEQ multiplex PCR. The sample lists some 100,000 clones, roughly nine tenths occurring once. The chain uses TRBV14 and TRBJ2-7, with TRBD1 matching over 8 bases. The clonotype originates from an adult in good health. The sequences come from peripheral blood, collected on day 0 of AZD1222 vaccination. CDR3: CASSQRQGSSYEQYF. In nucleotides, the CDR3 is TGTGCCAGCAGCCAACGACAGGGGTCTTCCTACGAGCAGTACTTC.